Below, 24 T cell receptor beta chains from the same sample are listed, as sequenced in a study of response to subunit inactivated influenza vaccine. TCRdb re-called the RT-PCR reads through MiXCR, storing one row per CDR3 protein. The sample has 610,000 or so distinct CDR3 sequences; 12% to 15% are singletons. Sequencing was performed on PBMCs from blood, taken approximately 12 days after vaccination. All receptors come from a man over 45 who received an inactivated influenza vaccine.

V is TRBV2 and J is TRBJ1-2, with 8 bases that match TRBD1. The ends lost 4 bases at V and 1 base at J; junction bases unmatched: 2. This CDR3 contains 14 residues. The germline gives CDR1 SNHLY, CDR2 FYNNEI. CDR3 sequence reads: CASSGGQVNYGYTF. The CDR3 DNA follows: TGTGCCAGCAGTGGGGGACAGGTTAACTATGGCTACACCTTC. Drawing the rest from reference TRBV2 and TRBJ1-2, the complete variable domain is EPEVTQTPSHQVTQMGQEVILRCVPISNHLYFYWYRQILGQKVEFLVSFYNNEISEKSEIFDDQFSVERPDGSNFTLKIRSTKLEDSAMYFCASSGGQVNYGYTFGSGTRLTVV.

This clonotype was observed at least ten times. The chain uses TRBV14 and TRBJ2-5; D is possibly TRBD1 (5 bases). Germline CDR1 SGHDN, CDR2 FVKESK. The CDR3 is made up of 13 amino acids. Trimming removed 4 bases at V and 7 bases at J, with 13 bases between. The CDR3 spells CASSRGSLGTQYF. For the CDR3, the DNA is TGTGCCAGCAGCCGGGGCTCTCTGGGGACCCAGTACTTC.

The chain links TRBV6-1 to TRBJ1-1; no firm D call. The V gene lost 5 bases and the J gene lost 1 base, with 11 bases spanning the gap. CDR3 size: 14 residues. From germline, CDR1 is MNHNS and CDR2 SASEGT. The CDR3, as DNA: TGTGCCAGCAGTCCCTTACGGGCGAACACTGAAGCTTTCTTT. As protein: CASSPLRANTEAFF.

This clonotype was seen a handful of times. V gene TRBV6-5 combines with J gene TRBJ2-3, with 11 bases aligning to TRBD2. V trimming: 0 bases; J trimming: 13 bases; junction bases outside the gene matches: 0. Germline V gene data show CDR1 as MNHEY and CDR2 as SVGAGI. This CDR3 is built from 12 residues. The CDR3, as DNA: TGTGCCAGCAGTTACTCGGGACTAGCGGAGTATTTT. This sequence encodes CASSYSGLAEYF.

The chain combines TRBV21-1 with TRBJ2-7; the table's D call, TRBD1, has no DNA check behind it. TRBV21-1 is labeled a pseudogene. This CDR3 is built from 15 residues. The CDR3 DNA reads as TGTGCCAGCAGACAGGACAGGGCTTGCTCCTACGAGCAGTACTTC. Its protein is CASRQDRACSYEQYF.

Written as DNA, the CDR3 is TGCGCCAGCACCCCGGGACAGGGGTTCAACGGGGAGCTGTTTTTT. The encoded protein is CASTPGQGFNGELFF. This chain links TRBV5-1 with TRBJ2-2; 10 bases agree with TRBD1. The CDR3 spans 15 residues. V was pared by 6 bases and J by 7 bases, with 9 bases of the junction left unmatched. Germline loops: CDR1 SGHRS, CDR2 YFSETQ.

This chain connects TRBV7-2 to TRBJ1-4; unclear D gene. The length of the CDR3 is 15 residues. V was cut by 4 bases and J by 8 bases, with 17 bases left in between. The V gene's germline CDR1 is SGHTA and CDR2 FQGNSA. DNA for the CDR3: TGTGCCAGCAGCTCAGAGGTTGCCCCGGGGGAAAAACTGTTTTTT. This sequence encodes CASSSEVAPGEKLFF.

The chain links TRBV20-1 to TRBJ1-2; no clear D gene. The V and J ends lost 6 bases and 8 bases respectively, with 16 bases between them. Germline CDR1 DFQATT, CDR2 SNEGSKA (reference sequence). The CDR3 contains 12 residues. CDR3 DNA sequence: TGCAGTGCCGAGAGCCGGGTAGAAGGCTACACCTTC. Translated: CSAESRVEGYTF.

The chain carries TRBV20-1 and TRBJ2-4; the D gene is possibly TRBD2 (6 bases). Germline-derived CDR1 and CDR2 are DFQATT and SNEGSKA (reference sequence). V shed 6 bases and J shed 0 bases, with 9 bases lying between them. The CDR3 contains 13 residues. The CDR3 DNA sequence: TGCAGTGCCATAGCGGTAGCCAAAAACATTCAGTACTTC. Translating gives CSAIAVAKNIQYF.

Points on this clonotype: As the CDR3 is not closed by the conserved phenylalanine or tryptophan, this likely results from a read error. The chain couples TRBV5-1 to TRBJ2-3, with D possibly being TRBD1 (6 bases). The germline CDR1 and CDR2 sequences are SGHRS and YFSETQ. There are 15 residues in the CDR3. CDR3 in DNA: TGCTCCAGCAGCTTGGGCACAGGGAGCACAGATACGCAGTATCTT. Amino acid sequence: CSSSLGTGSTDTQYL.

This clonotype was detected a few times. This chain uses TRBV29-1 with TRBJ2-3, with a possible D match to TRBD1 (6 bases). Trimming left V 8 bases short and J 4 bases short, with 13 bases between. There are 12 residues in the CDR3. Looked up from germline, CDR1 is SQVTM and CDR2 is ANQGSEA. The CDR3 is CSHTTGSDTQYF. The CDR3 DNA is TGCAGCCACACTACAGGGTCAGATACGCAGTATTTT.

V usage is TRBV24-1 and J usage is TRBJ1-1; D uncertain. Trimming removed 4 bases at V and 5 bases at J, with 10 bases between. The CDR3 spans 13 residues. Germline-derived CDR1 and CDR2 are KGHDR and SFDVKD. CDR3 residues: CATSEGEGTEAFF. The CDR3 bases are TGTGCCACCAGTGAAGGTGAGGGAACTGAAGCTTTCTTT.

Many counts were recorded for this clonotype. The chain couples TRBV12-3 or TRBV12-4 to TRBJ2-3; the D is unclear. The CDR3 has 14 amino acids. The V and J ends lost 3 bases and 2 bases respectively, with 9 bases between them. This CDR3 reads CASSLWADTDTQYF. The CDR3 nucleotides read TGTGCCAGCAGTTTGTGGGCGGACACAGATACGCAGTATTTT.

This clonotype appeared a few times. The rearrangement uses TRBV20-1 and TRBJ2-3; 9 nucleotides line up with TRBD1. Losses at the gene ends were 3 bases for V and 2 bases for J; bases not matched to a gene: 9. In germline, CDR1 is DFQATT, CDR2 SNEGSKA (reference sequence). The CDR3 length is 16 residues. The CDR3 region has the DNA TGCAGTGCTAGGGAAGGACAGGGGTCTCTCACAGATACGCAGTATTTT. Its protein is CSAREGQGSLTDTQYF.

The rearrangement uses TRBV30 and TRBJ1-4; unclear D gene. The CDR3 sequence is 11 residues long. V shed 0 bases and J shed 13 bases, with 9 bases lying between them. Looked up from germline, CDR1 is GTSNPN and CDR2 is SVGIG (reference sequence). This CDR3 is CAWSVDSLLFF. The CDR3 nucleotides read TGTGCCTGGAGTGTAGACTCTCTACTGTTTTTT.

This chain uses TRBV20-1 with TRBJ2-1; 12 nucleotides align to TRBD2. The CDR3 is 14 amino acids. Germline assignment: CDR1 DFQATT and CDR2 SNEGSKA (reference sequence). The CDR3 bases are TGCAGGGTATTTCTAGCGGGAGGGCCCAATGAGCAGTTCTTC. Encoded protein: CRVFLAGGPNEQFF.

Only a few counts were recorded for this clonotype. This CDR3 reads CASSGDRSKTQYF. The CDR3 DNA is TGTGCCAGCAGTGGGGACAGGAGTAAGACCCAGTACTTC. The genes are TRBV6-1 and TRBJ2-5; 8 bases are shared with TRBD1. Germline V gene lookup returns CDR1 MNHNS and CDR2 SASEGT. The CDR3 extends over 13 amino acids. The trim removed 4 bases at V and 6 bases at J, leaving 4 bases unmatched.

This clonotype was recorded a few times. The CDR3 sequence is CASSLRRAEAFF. CDR3 in DNA: TGTGCCAGCAGCTTGCGGAGGGCTGAAGCTTTCTTT. This sequence joins TRBV5-6 and TRBJ1-1; D uncertain. The CDR3 spans 12 residues. Trimming removed 1 base at V and 6 bases at J, with 7 bases between. Germline V gene data show CDR1 as SGHDT and CDR2 as YYEEEE.

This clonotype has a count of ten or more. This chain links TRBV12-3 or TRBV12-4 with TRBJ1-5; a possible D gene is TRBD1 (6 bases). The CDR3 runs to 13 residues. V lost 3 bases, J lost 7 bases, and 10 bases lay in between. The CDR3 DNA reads TGTGCCAGCAGTTTGAACAGGGCGCAGCCCCAGCATTTT. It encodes CASSLNRAQPQHF.

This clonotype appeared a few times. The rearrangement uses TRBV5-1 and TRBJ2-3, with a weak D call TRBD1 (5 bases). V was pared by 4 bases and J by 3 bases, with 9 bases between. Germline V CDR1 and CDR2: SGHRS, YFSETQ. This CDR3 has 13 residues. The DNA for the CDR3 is TGCGCCAGCAGCCACCGACAGACAGATACGCAGTATTTT. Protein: CASSHRQTDTQYF.

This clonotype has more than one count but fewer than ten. The CDR3 DNA sequence: TGTGCCAGCAGTGAAGGGGTCCCAGGCAATCAGCCCCAGCATTTT. Translating it yields CASSEGVPGNQPQHF. The J gene is TRBJ1-5, the V gene TRBV6-1; no clear D. V lost 1 base to trimming and J lost 2 bases, with 9 bases between them. This CDR3 spans 15 amino acids. Germline V gene data show CDR1 as MNHNS and CDR2 as SASEGT.

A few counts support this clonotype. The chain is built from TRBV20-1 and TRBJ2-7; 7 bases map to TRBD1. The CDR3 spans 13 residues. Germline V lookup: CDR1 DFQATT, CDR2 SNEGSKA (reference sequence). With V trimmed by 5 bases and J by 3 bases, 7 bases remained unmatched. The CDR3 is CSARGTVHYEQYF. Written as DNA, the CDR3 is TGCAGTGCTCGTGGGACAGTACACTACGAGCAGTACTTC.

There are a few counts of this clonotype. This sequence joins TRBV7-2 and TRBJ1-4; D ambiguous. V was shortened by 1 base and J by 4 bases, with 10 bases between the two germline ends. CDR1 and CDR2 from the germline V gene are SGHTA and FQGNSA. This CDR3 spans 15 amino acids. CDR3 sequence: CASSLGNRRNEKLFF. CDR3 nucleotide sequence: TGTGCCAGCAGCTTAGGAAATAGACGTAATGAAAAACTGTTTTTT.

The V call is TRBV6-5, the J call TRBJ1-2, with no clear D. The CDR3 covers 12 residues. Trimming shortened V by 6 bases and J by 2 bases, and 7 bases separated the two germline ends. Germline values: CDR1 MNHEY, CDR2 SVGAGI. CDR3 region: CASRTRNYGYTF. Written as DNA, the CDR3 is TGTGCCAGCAGAACCAGGAACTATGGCTACACCTTC.